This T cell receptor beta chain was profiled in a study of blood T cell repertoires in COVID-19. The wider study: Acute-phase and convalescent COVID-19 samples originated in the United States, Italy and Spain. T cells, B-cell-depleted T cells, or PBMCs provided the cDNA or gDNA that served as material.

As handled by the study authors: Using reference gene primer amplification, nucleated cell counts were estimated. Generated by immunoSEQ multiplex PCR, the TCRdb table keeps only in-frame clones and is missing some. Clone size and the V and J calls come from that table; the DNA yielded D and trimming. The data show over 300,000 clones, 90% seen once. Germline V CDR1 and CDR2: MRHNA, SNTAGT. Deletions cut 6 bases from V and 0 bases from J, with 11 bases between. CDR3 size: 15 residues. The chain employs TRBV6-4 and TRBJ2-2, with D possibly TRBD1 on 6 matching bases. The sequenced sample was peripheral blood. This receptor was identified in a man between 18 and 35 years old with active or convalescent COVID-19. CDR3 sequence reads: CASRAGQSNTGELFF. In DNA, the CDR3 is TGTGCCAGCAGAGCCGGACAGTCGAACACCGGGGAGCTGTTTTTT.